The 26 T cell receptor beta chains reported below all come from one sample, sequenced in a study of patients and donors after allogeneic stem cell transplantation. Each CDR3 protein is one row after TCRdb ran MiXCR on the RT-PCR reads. The sample holds some 880,000 distinct CDR3 sequences; about a sixth are singletons and the top ten take roughly 6%. Input material: blood, either unsorted or a sorted T cell fraction (not recorded which). All receptors derive from a human donor who was either an allogeneic HSCT recipient or a stem cell or donor lymphocyte infusion donor (not recorded which). It is not recorded whose cells these are; they may come from a transplant donor.

This clonotype was seen a few times. The chain couples TRBV5-1 to TRBJ1-1, with D perhaps TRBD1 (6 bases). CDR1 and CDR2 from the germline V gene are SGHRS and YFSETQ. The CDR3 is 14 residues long. With 3 bases removed from V and 1 base from J, the gap between germline ends came to 10 bases. The CDR3 DNA reads TGCGCCAGCAGCTATGGACAGCCGAACACTGAAGCTTTCTTT. Its translation: CASSYGQPNTEAFF. Full variable domain (rest looked up from reference TRBV5-1 and TRBJ1-1): KAGVTQTPRYLIKTRGQQVTLSCSPISGHRSVSWYQQTPGQGLQFLFEYFSETQRNKGNFPGRFSGRQFSNSRSEMNVSTLELGDSALYLCASSYGQPNTEAFFGQGTRLTVV.

The chain joins TRBV6-1 to TRBJ1-1; 9 nucleotides line up with TRBD1. The CDR3 runs to 15 residues. CDR1 and CDR2 (germline): MNHNS, SASEGT. Trimming removed 6 bases from V and 4 bases from J; junction bases left unmatched: 9. The CDR3 reads CASRRPGTGTTEAFF. CDR3 DNA: TGTGCCAGCAGACGTCCCGGGACAGGGACCACTGAAGCTTTCTTT.

The V call is TRBV12-3 or TRBV12-4, the J call TRBJ1-5; 9 nucleotides line up with TRBD1. The CDR3 consists of 14 residues. Trimming cost V 6 bases and J 7 bases; bases outside gene matches: 7. CDR3 sequence (DNA): TGTGCCAGCAGGACCACAGGGGGCGGACAGCCCCAGCATTTT. Translating it yields CASRTTGGGQPQHF.

The chain joins TRBV24-1 to TRBJ1-2; TRBD1 agrees at 8 bases. The CDR3 is made up of 13 amino acids. CDR1 KGHDR and CDR2 SFDVKD come from the germline V gene. V lost 7 bases, J lost 8 bases, and 8 bases stayed unmatched. This chain's CDR3 is CATRDRGAWGYTF. Written as DNA, the CDR3 is TGTGCCACCAGAGACAGGGGAGCTTGGGGCTACACCTTC.

This chain links TRBV6-5 with TRBJ2-7, with 8 positions matching TRBD1. V lost 2 bases, J lost 6 bases, and 6 bases stayed unmatched. This CDR3 spans 14 amino acids. Germline V lookup: CDR1 MNHEY, CDR2 SVGAGI. This CDR3 is CASSYGRGQGEQYF. CDR3 nucleotide sequence: TGTGCCAGCAGTTACGGCAGGGGGCAGGGCGAGCAGTACTTC.

The chain employs TRBV30 and TRBJ1-6; maybe TRBD1 (5 bases). Trimming stripped 2 bases from V and 10 bases from J, with 9 bases between. This CDR3 spans 12 amino acids. Looked up from germline, CDR1 is GTSNPN and CDR2 is SVGIG (reference sequence). CDR3 protein: CAWSTGPSPLHF. CDR3 coding DNA: TGTGCCTGGAGTACAGGCCCCTCACCCCTCCACTTT.

This sequence joins TRBV27 and TRBJ1-1; D remains ambiguous. The CDR3 is 12 amino acids. Germline CDR1 and CDR2: MNHEY and SMNVEV (reference sequence). V lost 7 bases and J lost 4, with 10 bases in between. For the CDR3, the DNA is TGTGCCAGCATGGGAGATGCCACTGAAGCTTTCTTT. Its protein product is CASMGDATEAFF.

V is TRBV5-1 and J is TRBJ2-5, with 8 positions matching TRBD1. Per germline, CDR1 SGHRS and CDR2 YFSETQ. The V and J ends lost 3 bases and 3 bases, in that order; junction bases with no gene match: 1. The CDR3 length is 13 residues. CDR3 nucleotide sequence: TGCGCCAGCAGCTCGACAGGGGAAGAGACCCAGTACTTC. Amino acids: CASSSTGEETQYF.

This clonotype was picked up many times. V is TRBV27 and J is TRBJ2-3; D uncertain. This CDR3 comprises 13 residues. The germline CDR1 and CDR2 sequences are MNHEY and SMNVEV (reference sequence). Trimming shortened V by 5 bases and J by 5 bases, and 11 bases separated the two germline ends. In nucleotides, the CDR3 is TGTGCCAGCAGTCCTCAAGGAAGAGATACGCAGTATTTT. This sequence encodes CASSPQGRDTQYF.

V and J are TRBV19 and TRBJ1-5; 9 positions agree with TRBD1. J was trimmed by 4 bases and V by 4 bases; bases with no gene match: 8. Germline V lookup: CDR1 LNHDA, CDR2 SQIVND (reference sequence). CDR3 size: 16 residues. In DNA, the CDR3 is TGTGCCAGTAGTAGAGGGGGGACAGGGAGAAATCAGCCCCAGCATTTT. It codes for CASSRGGTGRNQPQHF.

This rearrangement joins TRBV4-1 to TRBJ2-7, with TRBD2 identical over 13 bases. Trimming removed 3 bases from V and 2 bases from J; junction bases left unmatched: 7. The germline CDR1 and CDR2 sequences are MGHRA and YSYEKL. CDR3 length equals 17 residues. The CDR3 bases are TGCGCCAGCAGCCACGGACTAGCGGGAGCAACCACCTACGAGCAGTACTTC. This sequence encodes CASSHGLAGATTYEQYF.

This rearrangement joins TRBV25-1 to TRBJ2-7; D is unclear. In germline, CDR1 is MGHDK, CDR2 SYGVNS. V lost 3 bases to trimming and J lost 7 bases, with 16 bases between them. CDR3 length equals 14 residues. CDR3 protein: CASSDWQASREQYF. The CDR3, as DNA: TGTGCCAGCAGTGATTGGCAGGCCTCTCGGGAGCAGTACTTC.

The table lists this clonotype with a few counts. V gene TRBV7-2 combines with J gene TRBJ2-5, with 12 bases identical to TRBD2. The germline CDR1 and CDR2 sequences are SGHTA and FQGNSA. V shed 1 base, J shed 2 bases, and the junction held 5 bases outside the gene matches. CDR3 length: 17 amino acids. The CDR3 DNA sequence: TGTGCCAGCAGCTTAGGACTAGCGGGGGTTCCGCAAGAGACCCAGTACTTC. It yields the protein CASSLGLAGVPQETQYF.

J is TRBJ2-3 and V is TRBV5-1, with D maybe TRBD2 (6 bases). Trimming took off 5 bases at V and 3 bases at J, with 13 bases between the two ends. The length of the CDR3 is 14 residues. The V gene's germline CDR1 is SGHRS and CDR2 YFSETQ. This chain's CDR3 is CASRSAEGTDTQYF. Here the CDR3 DNA reads TGCGCCAGCAGATCGGCGGAGGGGACAGATACGCAGTATTTT.

The rearrangement joins TRBV7-8 to TRBJ2-5, with 8 bases matching TRBD2. The CDR3 contains 15 residues. J lost 5 bases, V lost 6 bases, and 11 bases had no gene match. CDR1 and CDR2 from the germline V gene are SGHVS and FQNEAQ. CDR3 coding DNA: TGTGCCAGCAGAGCCCAAAGGGGACTAGGCGAGACCCAGTACTTC. Protein sequence: CASRAQRGLGETQYF.

This chain connects TRBV15 to TRBJ1-5; TRBD1 aligns across 9 bases. The germline V gene encodes CDR1 LNHNV and CDR2 YYDKDF (reference sequence). This CDR3 contains 16 residues. Trimming cost V 1 base and J 9 bases; bases outside gene matches: 10. CDR3 protein: CATSRGPDRGGGPQHF. The CDR3 nucleotides read TGTGCCACCAGCAGAGGACCGGACAGGGGAGGGGGGCCCCAGCATTTT.

The table lists this clonotype with many counts. The chain has TRBV7-2 and TRBJ2-3; D not certain. Trimming took 5 bases from V and 6 from J, leaving 9 bases between them. The CDR3 sequence is 12 residues long. Per germline, CDR1 SGHTA and CDR2 FQGNSA. CDR3 region: CASSPAWDTQYF. CDR3 nucleotides: TGTGCCAGCAGCCCAGCGTGGGATACGCAGTATTTT.

The V call is TRBV29-1, the J call TRBJ2-7; D possibly corresponds to TRBD2 (5 bases). The CDR3 runs to 12 residues. From germline, CDR1 is SQVTM and CDR2 ANQGSEA. Trimming removed 2 bases at V and 6 bases at J, with 11 bases between. The CDR3 loop is CSVEWLAGEQYF. CDR3 sequence (DNA): TGCAGCGTTGAATGGCTAGCAGGCGAGCAGTACTTC.

This clonotype showed up just a few times. The chain couples TRBV11-2 to TRBJ2-2; TRBD1 might be the D (6 bases). The CDR3 runs 15 residues. Germline V gene sequence: CDR1 SGHAT, CDR2 FQNNGV. V was pared by 2 bases and J by 2 bases, with 9 bases between. CDR3 sequence: CASSLRGQNTGELFF. The CDR3 DNA reads TGTGCCAGCAGCTTACGGGGACAAAACACCGGGGAGCTGTTTTTT.

V and J are TRBV20-1 and TRBJ2-1; D is undetermined. The CDR3 is made up of 14 amino acids. In germline, CDR1 is DFQATT, CDR2 SNEGSKA (reference sequence). The V end lost 0 bases, the J end lost 0 bases, and 6 bases lay between the germline ends. CDR3 region: CSARDPHSYNEQFF. The CDR3 nucleotides are TGCAGTGCTAGAGATCCCCACTCCTACAATGAGCAGTTCTTC.

Only a few counts were recorded for this clonotype. CDR3 in DNA: TGTGCCAGCAGCTTCGAGGGCACAGGGGCCGCCGGGGAGCTGTTTTTT. Protein sequence: CASSFEGTGAAGELFF. The chain has TRBV11-2 and TRBJ2-2, with TRBD1 matching over 7 bases. Germline V gene data show CDR1 as SGHAT and CDR2 as FQNNGV. V lost 3 bases and J lost 6; bases outside the gene matches: 10. The CDR3 spans 16 residues.

J is TRBJ1-1 and V is TRBV5-1; perhaps TRBD1 as D (6 bases). This CDR3 region has 14 residues. The germline V gene encodes CDR1 SGHRS and CDR2 YFSETQ. With 4 bases removed from V and 8 bases from J, the gap between germline ends came to 18 bases. The CDR3 reads CASSATRWGLEAFF. The CDR3 DNA sequence: TGCGCCAGCAGCGCAACAAGGTGGGGGCTCGAAGCTTTCTTT.

J is TRBJ2-5 and V is TRBV27; TRBD2 matches 9 bases. The trim removed 11 bases at V and 5 bases at J, leaving 9 bases unmatched. Germline assignment: CDR1 MNHEY and CDR2 SMNVEV (reference sequence). The CDR3 is 13 amino acids. The CDR3 DNA reads as TGTGCCGCCGGGGGCGGGAGGGTGGAGACCCAGTACTTC. Translated: CAAGGGRVETQYF.

This clonotype has only a few counts. V gene TRBV5-1 combines with J gene TRBJ1-1, with D possibly TRBD1 on 5 matching bases. Germline values: CDR1 SGHRS, CDR2 YFSETQ. The CDR3 sequence is 13 residues long. The V end was cut by 4 bases, the J end by 7 bases, with 14 bases between. This CDR3 is CASSPGGNGEAFF. For the CDR3, the DNA is TGCGCCAGCAGCCCGGGGGGAAATGGTGAAGCTTTCTTT. Full variable domain (remainder filled in from reference TRBV5-1 and TRBJ1-1): KAGVTQTPRYLIKTRGQQVTLSCSPISGHRSVSWYQQTPGQGLQFLFEYFSETQRNKGNFPGRFSGRQFSNSRSEMNVSTLELGDSALYLCASSPGGNGEAFFGQGTRLTVV.

This clonotype has a handful of counts. This sequence joins TRBV7-3 and TRBJ2-1; 10 bases agree with TRBD2. Losses at the gene ends were 5 bases for V and 2 bases for J; bases not matched to a gene: 6. The germline CDR1 and CDR2 sequences are SGHTA and FQGTGA. The CDR3 totals 16 residues. In nucleotides, the CDR3 is TGTGCCAGCAGCCCTAATAGCGGGGGGACCTACAATGAGCAGTTCTTC. This codes for CASSPNSGGTYNEQFF.

The table lists this clonotype with many counts. The rearrangement links TRBV12-3 or TRBV12-4 to TRBJ2-3; 9 bases match TRBD1. The CDR3 contains 15 residues. After removal of 5 bases from V and 3 bases from J, the junction contained 6 bases not matched to a gene. The CDR3 reads CASSRTGTGTDTQYF. The CDR3 DNA sequence: TGTGCCAGCAGTCGTACAGGGACAGGGACAGATACGCAGTATTTT.